The text below deals with one TCR beta chain. Authors' methods: Amplified reference gene primers provided the basis for estimating nucleated cell counts. The assay was immunoSEQ multiplex PCR, and TCRdb's table has in-frame clones only and misses some. That table supplies the V and J calls and clone size; D and trimming were determined from the DNA. The profile shows 15,000 to 20,000 clones, about 90% of them singletons. V was trimmed by 3 bases and J by 0 bases, leaving 10 bases between them. The germline V gene has CDR1 SGHNT and CDR2 YYREEE (reference sequence). The length of the CDR3 is 14 residues. The sample comes from a study of blood T cell repertoires in COVID-19. Study-level background: Acute-phase and convalescent COVID-19 samples originated in the United States, Italy and Spain. Nucleic acid was either cDNA or gDNA, and it came from T cells, B-cell-depleted T cells, or PBMCs.

The source of this sequence is a human donor in a cohort sampled during active COVID-19. Sequenced: peripheral blood. The chain combines TRBV5-4 with TRBJ2-7, with a possible D match to TRBD1 (5 bases). The CDR3 DNA reads as TGTGCCAGCAGCTCTGACAGAACCTCCTACGAGCAGTACTTC. It is translated as CASSSDRTSYEQYF.